This T cell receptor beta chain was found in a study of PD-1 blockade in classical Hodgkin lymphoma. Across the whole study: The study gave patients nivolumab 3 mg/kg intravenously every 2 weeks.

Generated by immunoSEQ multiplex PCR, the TCRdb table keeps only in-frame clones and is missing some. The repertoire includes about 30,000 clones, 78% of them detected once, and about a third sits in the top ten. Every one of the patients relapsed after autologous stem cell transplantation (brentuximab vedotin exposure was variable). In the case of this clone: Its specificity is unknown.

The study, taken as a whole, reports: In newly diagnosed patients, baseline TCR diversity was reportedly below that of healthy donors. At C4D1, TCR diversity had climbed significantly for CD4+ cells, though not for CD8+ cells.

Sequencing was performed on peripheral blood mononuclear cells (PBMCs), taken before the second cycle of nivolumab. This receptor was identified in a human donor with classical Hodgkin lymphoma.

CDR3 sequence (DNA): TGTGCCAGTAGTATTTCGGTGGGACGGAGATTTCATTCACCCCTCCACTTT. Translation gives CASSISVGRRFHSPLHF. The chain uses TRBV19 and TRBJ1-6; a weak D match, TRBD1 (5 bases). Deletions cut 3 bases from V and 8 bases from J, with 20 bases between. CDR1 LNHDA and CDR2 SQIVND come from the germline V gene (reference sequence). This CDR3 spans 17 amino acids.